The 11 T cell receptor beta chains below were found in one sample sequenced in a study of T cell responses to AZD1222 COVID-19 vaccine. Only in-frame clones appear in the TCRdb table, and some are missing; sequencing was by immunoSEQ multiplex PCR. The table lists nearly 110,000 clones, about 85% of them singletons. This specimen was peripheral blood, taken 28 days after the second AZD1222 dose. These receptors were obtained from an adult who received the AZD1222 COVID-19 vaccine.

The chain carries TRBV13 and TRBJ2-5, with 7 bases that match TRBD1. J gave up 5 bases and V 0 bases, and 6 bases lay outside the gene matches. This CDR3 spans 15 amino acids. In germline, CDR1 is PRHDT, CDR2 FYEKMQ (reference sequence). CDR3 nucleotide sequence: TGTGCCAGCAGCTTAGGAGGGGGCGATTTGGAGACCCAGTACTTC. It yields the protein CASSLGGGDLETQYF. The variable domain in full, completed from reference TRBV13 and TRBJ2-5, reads AAGVIQSPRHLIKEKRETATLKCYPIPRHDTVYWYQQGPGQDPQFLISFYEKMQSDKGSIPDRFSAQQFSDYHSELNMSSLELGDSALYFCASSLGGGDLETQYFGPGTRLLVL.

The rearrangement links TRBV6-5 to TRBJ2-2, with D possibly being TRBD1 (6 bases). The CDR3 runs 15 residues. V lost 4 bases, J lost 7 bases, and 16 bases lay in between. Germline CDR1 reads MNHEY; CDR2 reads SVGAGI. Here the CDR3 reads CASSSQGPTGGELFF. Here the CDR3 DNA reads TGTGCCAGCAGTTCCCAGGGGCCTACGGGCGGGGAGCTGTTTTTT.

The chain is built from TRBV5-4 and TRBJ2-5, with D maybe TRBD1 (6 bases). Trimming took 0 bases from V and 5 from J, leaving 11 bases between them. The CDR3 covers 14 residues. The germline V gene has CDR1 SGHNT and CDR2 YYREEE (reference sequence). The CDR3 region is CASSLGGRGETQYF. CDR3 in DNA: TGTGCCAGCAGCTTGGGGGGGCGCGGGGAGACCCAGTACTTC.

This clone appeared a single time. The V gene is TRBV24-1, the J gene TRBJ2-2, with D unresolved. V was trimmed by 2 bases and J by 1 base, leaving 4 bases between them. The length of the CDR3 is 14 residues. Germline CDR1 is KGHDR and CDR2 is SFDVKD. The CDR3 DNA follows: TGTGCCACCAGTGATTATAGGAACACCGGGGAGCTGTTTTTT. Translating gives CATSDYRNTGELFF.

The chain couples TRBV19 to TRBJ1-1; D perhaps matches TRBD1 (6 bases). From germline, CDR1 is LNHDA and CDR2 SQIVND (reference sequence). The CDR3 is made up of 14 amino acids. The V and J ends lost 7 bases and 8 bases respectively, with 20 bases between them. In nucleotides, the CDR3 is TGTGCCAGTACCCCGGGAGGGGGGAGATTAGAAGCTTTCTTT. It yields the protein CASTPGGGRLEAFF.

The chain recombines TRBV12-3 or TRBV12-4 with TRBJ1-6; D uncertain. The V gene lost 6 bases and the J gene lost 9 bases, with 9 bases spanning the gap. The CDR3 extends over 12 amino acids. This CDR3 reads CASSRGSSPLHF. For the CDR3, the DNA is TGTGCCAGCAGCAGAGGATCTTCACCCCTCCACTTT.

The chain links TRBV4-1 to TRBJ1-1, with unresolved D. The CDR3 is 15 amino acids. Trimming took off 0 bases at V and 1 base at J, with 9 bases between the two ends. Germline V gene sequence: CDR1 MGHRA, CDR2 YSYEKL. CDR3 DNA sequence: TGCGCCAGCAGCCAAGATGGAAATGGGAACACTGAAGCTTTCTTT. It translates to CASSQDGNGNTEAFF.

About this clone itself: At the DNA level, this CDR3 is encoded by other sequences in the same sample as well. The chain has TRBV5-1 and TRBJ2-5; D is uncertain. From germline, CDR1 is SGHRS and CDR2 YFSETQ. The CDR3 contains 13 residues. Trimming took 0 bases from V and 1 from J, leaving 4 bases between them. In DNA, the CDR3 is TGCGCCAGCAGCTTGGGGAGCCAAGAGACCCAGTACTTC. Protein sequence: CASSLGSQETQYF.

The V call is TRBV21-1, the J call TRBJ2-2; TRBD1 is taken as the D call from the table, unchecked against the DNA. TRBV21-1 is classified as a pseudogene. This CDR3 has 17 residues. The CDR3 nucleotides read TGTGCCAGCAGCGCAAGACAGGGCCCTACGGACACCGGGGAGCTGTTTTTT. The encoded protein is CASSARQGPTDTGELFF.

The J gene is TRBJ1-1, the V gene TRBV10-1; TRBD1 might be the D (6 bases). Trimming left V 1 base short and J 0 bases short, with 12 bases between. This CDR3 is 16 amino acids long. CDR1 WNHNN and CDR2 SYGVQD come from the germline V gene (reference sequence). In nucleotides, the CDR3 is TGCGCCAGCAGTGAGTTGGGGGGGCCAATGAACACTGAAGCTTTCTTT. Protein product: CASSELGGPMNTEAFF.

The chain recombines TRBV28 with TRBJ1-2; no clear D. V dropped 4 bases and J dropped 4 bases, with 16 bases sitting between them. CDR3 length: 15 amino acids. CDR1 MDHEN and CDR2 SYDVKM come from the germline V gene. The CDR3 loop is CASSSLPGSSYGYTF. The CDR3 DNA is TGTGCCAGCAGTTCCCTCCCAGGAAGCTCCTATGGCTACACCTTC.